Presented here are 31 T cell receptor beta chains from one specimen sequenced in a study of shared clonotypes between healthy human individuals. The assay was immunoSEQ multiplex PCR, and TCRdb's table has in-frame clones only and misses some. The table lists around 1.5 million clones, approximately 98% of them singletons. Sequenced sample: naive CD4+ T cells sorted from blood. As for subset: CD45RA+ positively selected. The receptors were sampled from a man younger than 45 in good health.

The genes are TRBV9 and TRBJ2-7, with 7 nucleotides matching TRBD2. Germline assignment: CDR1 SGDLS and CDR2 YYNGEE. V lost 2 bases, J lost 5 bases, and 4 bases stayed unmatched. This CDR3 contains 13 residues. The CDR3 here is CASSVGRFNEQYF. The CDR3 region has the DNA TGTGCCAGCAGCGTCGGGAGGTTCAACGAGCAGTACTTC.

The J gene is TRBJ2-1, the V gene TRBV7-6, with 10 bases lining up with TRBD2. After removal of 5 bases from V and 8 bases from J, the junction contained 12 bases not matched to a gene. CDR3 length: 16 residues. CDR1 and CDR2 (germline): SGHVS, FNYEAQ. The CDR3 DNA sequence: TGTGCCAGCAGCGTTTTGAGCGGGAGGGCCGCCGATGAGCAGTTCTTC. Amino acid sequence: CASSVLSGRAADEQFF.

The chain uses TRBV25-1 and TRBJ2-1; D gene uncertain. Trimming stripped 7 bases from V and 0 bases from J, with 7 bases between. This CDR3 has 13 amino acids. The V gene's germline CDR1 is MGHDK and CDR2 SYGVNS. The CDR3 sequence: CASNAASYNEQFF. Here the CDR3 DNA reads TGTGCCAGCAATGCAGCCTCCTACAATGAGCAGTTCTTC.

The rearrangement links TRBV18 to TRBJ2-7; 7 bases map to TRBD2. Germline CDR1 reads KGHSH; CDR2 reads LQKENI. The CDR3 is 14 amino acids. V gave up 2 bases and J gave up 5 bases; unmatched junction bases: 6. The CDR3 nucleotides read TGTGCCAGCTCACCAGCGGGAGTGATGAACGAGCAGTACTTC. Translating it yields CASSPAGVMNEQYF.

The V gene is TRBV29-1, the J gene TRBJ2-3; 11 bases match TRBD2. CDR1 and CDR2 (germline): SQVTM, ANQGSEA. This CDR3 has 19 residues. Germline trimming cut 5 bases from V and 0 bases from J; bases unmatched to any gene: 16. The CDR3 coding sequence is TGCAGCGTTCGAATTTTTAGCGGGAGGGCCATCGGGAGCACAGATACGCAGTATTTT. Its protein product is CSVRIFSGRAIGSTDTQYF.

The genes are TRBV5-5 and TRBJ2-7, with D perhaps TRBD1 or TRBD2 (6 bases each). V lost 4 bases, J lost 0 bases, and 11 bases lay in between. CDR3 length: 14 amino acids. The germline V gene has CDR1 SGHKS and CDR2 YYEKEE (reference sequence). Here the CDR3 DNA reads TGTGCCAGCAGCCGGGGGCTCCTCTCCTACGAGCAGTACTTC. Protein sequence: CASSRGLLSYEQYF.

The chain links TRBV7-8 to TRBJ2-3; 11 nucleotides align to TRBD1. The CDR3 has 16 amino acids. Germline V gene lookup returns CDR1 SGHVS and CDR2 FQNEAQ. Trimming took 3 bases from V and 4 from J; bases not matched to a gene: 6. The DNA of the CDR3 is TGTGCCAGCAGCTTCCGGACAGGGGGCGCGTCAGATACGCAGTATTTT. Its protein is CASSFRTGGASDTQYF.

The V gene is TRBV18, the J gene TRBJ2-7; tentative D call: TRBD2 (6 bases). Germline V gives CDR1 KGHSH, CDR2 LQKENI. Trimming cost V 5 bases and J 6 bases, with 17 bases left between them. The CDR3 is 14 residues long. As DNA, the CDR3 is TGTGCCAGCTCATTCCGGGACTTAGCGACCGAGCAGTACTTC. Translation: CASSFRDLATEQYF.

The chain uses TRBV11-2 and TRBJ1-5; D remains ambiguous. Germline V lookup: CDR1 SGHAT, CDR2 FQNNGV. Trimming took off 5 bases at V and 7 bases at J, with 12 bases between the two ends. The CDR3 has 13 amino acids. DNA for the CDR3: TGTGCCAGCAGCCCCGAGGGTGTGCAGCCCCAGCATTTT. Translated: CASSPEGVQPQHF.

The chain combines TRBV5-6 with TRBJ2-1; 7 nucleotides agree with TRBD2. Germline V gene lookup returns CDR1 SGHDT and CDR2 YYEEEE. The CDR3 runs to 16 residues. The ends lost 1 base at V and 6 bases at J; junction bases unmatched: 10. CDR3 in DNA: TGTGCCAGCAGCTTGACACTTGCGGGAGACTTCAATGAGCAGTTCTTC. This codes for CASSLTLAGDFNEQFF.

The V and J genes are TRBV21-1 and TRBJ2-3; the table assigns TRBD2, which was not confirmed against the DNA. TRBV21-1 is a pseudogene segment. This CDR3 has 17 amino acids. This CDR3 reads CASSKVVGLVYTDTQYF. The DNA for the CDR3 is TGTGCCAGCAGCAAAGTGGTCGGACTAGTTTACACAGATACGCAGTATTTT.

This chain joins TRBV7-9 and TRBJ2-7; D not resolved. V lost 0 bases and J 0 bases, leaving 6 bases between the germline ends. CDR3 length: 14 residues. The germline CDR1 and CDR2 sequences are SEHNR and FQNEAQ (reference sequence). The CDR3 protein is CASSLAPSSYEQYF. Written as DNA, the CDR3 is TGTGCCAGCAGCTTAGCGCCCAGCTCCTACGAGCAGTACTTC.

This clone was observed a single time. This chain uses TRBV28 with TRBJ1-2, with D hard to call. The germline V gene has CDR1 MDHEN and CDR2 SYDVKM. The CDR3 is 15 amino acids. V was clipped by 1 base and J by 0 bases, with 9 bases between them. CDR3 DNA sequence: TGTGCCAGCAGTTTATTGCTGGCTCCTAACTATGGCTACACCTTC. Translation gives CASSLLLAPNYGYTF.

The V gene is TRBV28, the J gene TRBJ2-2; 7 nucleotides align to TRBD2. CDR1 and CDR2 from the germline V gene are MDHEN and SYDVKM. The V gene end was trimmed by 6 bases and the J gene end by 2 bases; junction bases not matched to a gene: 9. The CDR3 totals 16 residues. CDR3 protein: CASSPLGRVNTGELFF. The CDR3 DNA follows: TGTGCCAGCAGCCCACTAGGGAGGGTAAACACCGGGGAGCTGTTTTTT.

V and J are TRBV6-1 and TRBJ2-3; the D is unclear. This CDR3 has 13 residues. Trimming removed 6 bases at V and 0 bases at J, with 7 bases between. Per germline, CDR1 MNHNS and CDR2 SASEGT. CDR3 nucleotide sequence: TGTGCCAGCAGGAGTAGCAGCACAGATACGCAGTATTTT. This gives the protein CASRSSSTDTQYF.

V is TRBV23-1 and J is TRBJ2-1; TRBD1 is a possible D gene (6 bases). TRBV23-1 is assigned to the ORF class and has an uncertain function. Trimming stripped 0 bases from V and 4 bases from J, with 13 bases between. The CDR3 is 16 amino acids. The CDR3 region is CASSQSPAGVYNEQFF. The CDR3 nucleotides are TGCGCCAGCAGTCAATCGCCGGCAGGGGTGTACAATGAGCAGTTCTTC.

The V and J genes are TRBV7-2 and TRBJ2-3; the match to TRBD1 covers 7 bases. This CDR3 comprises 14 residues. The V segment lost 2 bases and the J segment 8 bases; nucleotides outside the gene matches: 7. Germline assignment: CDR1 SGHTA and CDR2 FQGNSA. The DNA of the CDR3 is TGTGCCAGCAGCTTAAGGGACAGATTGTCTACGCAGTATTTT. Translating gives CASSLRDRLSTQYF.

J is TRBJ2-1 and V is TRBV29-1, with 12 positions matching TRBD2. J lost 7 bases, V lost 2 bases, and 18 bases had no gene match. The CDR3 spans 19 residues. The germline V gene encodes CDR1 SQVTM and CDR2 ANQGSEA. The CDR3 DNA sequence: TGCAGCGTTGAACGCATTGGACTAGCGGGACTTAATTCCGAGAATGAGCAGTTCTTC. Translation gives CSVERIGLAGLNSENEQFF.

V usage is TRBV18 and J usage is TRBJ1-1; D is ambiguous. This CDR3 contains 11 residues. V was shortened by 2 bases and J by 7 bases, with 5 bases between the two germline ends. CDR1 is KGHSH, CDR2 LQKENI, per germline. The CDR3 bases are TGTGCCAGCTCACCAGGGATTGAAGCTTTCTTT. As protein: CASSPGIEAFF.

A note on this clone: The junction differs from germline at one of its ends, possibly a read error. The V call is TRBV7-7, the J call TRBJ1-1; D uncertain. The CDR3 runs to 13 residues. Germline lookup yields CDR1 SSHAT and CDR2 FNYEAQ (reference sequence). In DNA, the CDR3 is TGTGCTAGCAGCTTAGCGGAGAACACTGAAGCTTTCTTT. The encoded protein is CASSLAENTEAFF.

The CDR3 DNA is TGTGCCAGCAGCTTAGATAGGGACTTCCGCGGCTACGAGCAGTACTTC. This gives the protein CASSLDRDFRGYEQYF. This rearrangement joins TRBV11-2 to TRBJ2-7; weak D call: TRBD2 (6 bases). The V and J ends lost 0 bases and 3 bases respectively, with 15 bases between them. The germline V gene encodes CDR1 SGHAT and CDR2 FQNNGV. The CDR3 contains 16 residues.

The rearrangement links TRBV4-3 to TRBJ2-7; tentative D call: TRBD2 (6 bases). Germline V CDR1 and CDR2: LGHNA, YSLEER. Trimming left V 0 bases short and J 2 bases short, with 11 bases between. This CDR3 contains 15 residues. CDR3 sequence reads: CASSQDIGGAYEQYF. The CDR3 DNA reads as TGCGCCAGCAGCCAAGATATCGGGGGAGCCTACGAGCAGTACTTC.

The rearrangement joins TRBV28 to TRBJ2-7, with 7 bases matching TRBD2. V lost 6 bases and J lost 6; bases outside the gene matches: 14. Germline V CDR1 and CDR2: MDHEN, SYDVKM. The CDR3 totals 15 residues. The DNA for the CDR3 is TGTGCCAGCAGGACCCCTGGCGGGAGAGGACCCGAGCAGTACTTC. It yields the protein CASRTPGGRGPEQYF. Full variable domain (rest looked up from reference TRBV28 and TRBJ2-7): DVKVTQSSRYLVKRTGEKVFLECVQDMDHENMFWYRQDPGLGLRLIYFSYDVKMKEKGDIPEGYSVSREKKERFSLILESASTNQTSMYLCASRTPGGRGPEQYFGPGTRLTVT.

V is TRBV2 and J is TRBJ2-1; TRBD1 agrees at 10 bases. The CDR3 spans 11 residues. The V gene's germline CDR1 is SNHLY and CDR2 FYNNEI. V lost 3 bases, J lost 16 bases, and 3 bases stayed unmatched. CDR3 sequence: CASSETGGLFF. CDR3 DNA sequence: TGTGCCAGCAGTGAGACAGGGGGCCTTTTCTTC.

The chain uses TRBV15 and TRBJ1-2, with D hard to call. CDR1 and CDR2 (germline): LNHNV, YYDKDF (reference sequence). The CDR3 is 13 amino acids. The V end lost 6 bases, the J end lost 8 bases, and 16 bases lay between the germline ends. The CDR3 nucleotides read TGTGCCACCAGGGTACCAGCCTCGGGGGGCTACACCTTC. Translated, it gives CATRVPASGGYTF.

The V and J genes are TRBV4-2 and TRBJ2-5; TRBD2 agrees at 10 bases. CDR1 and CDR2 from the germline V gene are LGHNA and YNFKEQ. J gave up 3 bases and V 0 bases, and 7 bases lay outside the gene matches. This CDR3 is 17 amino acids long. The CDR3 loop reads CASSQDVNLAGEETQYF. For the CDR3, the DNA is TGTGCCAGCAGCCAAGATGTAAACCTAGCGGGAGAAGAGACCCAGTACTTC.

V is TRBV18 and J is TRBJ1-1; 8 nucleotides agree with TRBD1. Germline V lookup: CDR1 KGHSH, CDR2 LQKENI. With V trimmed by 4 bases and J by 1 base, 5 bases remained unmatched. The length of the CDR3 is 15 residues. CDR3 region: CASSRRGQENTEAFF. The CDR3 nucleotides read TGTGCCAGCTCACGTAGGGGACAGGAGAACACTGAAGCTTTCTTT.

Worth noting for this clone: In the same sample, other DNA sequences code for this CDR3. This chain uses TRBV7-9 with TRBJ2-7, with no clear D. V was clipped by 3 bases and J by 0 bases, with 0 bases between them. This CDR3 has 11 amino acids. Looked up from germline, CDR1 is SEHNR and CDR2 is FQNEAQ (reference sequence). As DNA, the CDR3 is TGTGCCAGCAGCTTCTCCTACGAGCAGTACTTC. Translating gives CASSFSYEQYF. Filled out from reference TRBV7-9 and TRBJ2-7, the complete variable domain reads DTGVSQNPRHKITKRGQNVTFRCDPISEHNRLYWYRQTLGQGPEFLTYFQNEAQLEKSRLLSDRFSAERPKGSFSTLEIQRTEQGDSAMYLCASSFSYEQYFGPGTRLTVT.

The chain links TRBV6-1 to TRBJ1-2; 7 positions agree with TRBD1. Germline V lookup: CDR1 MNHNS, CDR2 SASEGT. The CDR3 spans 13 residues. The ends lost 8 bases at V and 4 bases at J; junction bases unmatched: 7. Here the CDR3 reads CASYGTVSYGYTF. CDR3 sequence (DNA): TGTGCCAGCTATGGGACAGTCTCCTATGGCTACACCTTC.

This rearrangement joins TRBV6-5 to TRBJ2-3; a possible D gene is TRBD2 (5 bases). The CDR3 covers 12 residues. In germline, CDR1 is MNHEY, CDR2 SVGAGI. With 8 bases removed from V and 5 bases from J, the gap between germline ends came to 11 bases. CDR3 sequence (DNA): TGTGCCAGCGGTGAGGGTTTAGATACGCAGTATTTT. Translated: CASGEGLDTQYF.

J is TRBJ2-1 and V is TRBV5-6; 7 bases align to TRBD2. CDR1 and CDR2 from the germline V gene are SGHDT and YYEEEE. CDR3 length: 15 amino acids. With 2 bases clipped from V and 1 base from J, the junction kept 3 bases outside the gene matches. The CDR3 region is CASSFGRVSYNEQFF. CDR3 coding DNA: TGTGCCAGCAGCTTTGGGAGGGTTTCCTACAATGAGCAGTTCTTC.